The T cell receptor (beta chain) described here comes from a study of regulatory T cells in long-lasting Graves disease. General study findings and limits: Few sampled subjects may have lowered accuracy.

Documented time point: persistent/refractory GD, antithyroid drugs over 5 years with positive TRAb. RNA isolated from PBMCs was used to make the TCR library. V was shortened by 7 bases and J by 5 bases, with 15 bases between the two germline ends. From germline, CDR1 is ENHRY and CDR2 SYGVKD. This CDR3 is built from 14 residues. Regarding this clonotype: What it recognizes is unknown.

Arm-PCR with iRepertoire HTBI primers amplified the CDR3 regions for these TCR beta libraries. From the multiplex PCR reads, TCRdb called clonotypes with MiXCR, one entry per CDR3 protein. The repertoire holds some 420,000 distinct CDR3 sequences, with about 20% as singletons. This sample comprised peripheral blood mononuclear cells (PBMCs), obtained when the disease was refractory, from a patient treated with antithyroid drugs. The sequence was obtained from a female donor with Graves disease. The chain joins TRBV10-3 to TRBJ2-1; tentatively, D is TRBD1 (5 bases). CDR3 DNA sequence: TGTGCCATCAAGGGGCAGTCTTCCCACAATGAGCAGTTCTTC. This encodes CAIKGQSSHNEQFF.